Below are 26 T cell receptor beta chains sequenced from a single sample in a study of T cell repertoires in cytomegalovirus infection (dated by TCRdb to between 2017 and 2020). These reads were obtained on an Illumina HiSeq 1500. The raw public data were reprocessed by TCRdb itself: fastp quality trimming at Q25, MiXCR clonotype calling, in-frame beta chains only. Identical CDR3 proteins give one entry, which carries the most common genes and DNA. This sample lists under 200,000 distinct CDR3 sequences; about 28% were detected once. In total, the top ten clones hold just over 30% of the sample. The sample consisted of PBMCs. The source of these receptors is a human donor in good health (CMV status not recorded). Some clones in this sample may be carry-over from other donors' samples.

Only a few counts were recorded for this clonotype. One end of the junction is discordant with germline, which a read error may explain. This chain joins TRBV7-2 and TRBJ1-2; TRBD1 matches at 8 bases. The CDR3 covers 11 residues. Germline V lookup: CDR1 SGHTA, CDR2 FQGNSA. The CDR3 DNA sequence: TGTGCCAGCAGCTTGGGGGGACAGGTCGCCTTC. It codes for CASSLGGQVAF.

The gene calls are TRBV20-1 and TRBJ2-1; 9 bases are shared with TRBD2. This CDR3 contains 19 residues. Germline V lookup: CDR1 DFQATT, CDR2 SNEGSKA (reference sequence). V was clipped by 6 bases and J by 4 bases; unmatched bases: 22. The CDR3 bases are TGCAGTGCCCCCCCCCGATACAGGGGTAGGGCGGGGGGGTACAATGAGCAGTTCTTC. Translating it yields CSAPPRYRGRAGGYNEQFF.

The CDR3 DNA sequence: TGCGCCAGCAGCCAAGAACTGAGCGGGGCAACAGATACGCAGTATTTT. Its translation is CASSQELSGATDTQYF. The gene calls are TRBV4-3 and TRBJ2-3, with TRBD2 matching over 7 bases. Germline trimming cut 0 bases from V and 3 bases from J; bases unmatched to any gene: 6. The CDR3 contains 16 residues. Germline CDR1 reads LGHNA; CDR2 reads YSLEER.

The count of this clonotype is one. The chain is built from TRBV19 and TRBJ2-1; 11 positions match TRBD2. V trimming: 7 bases; J trimming: 4 bases; junction bases outside the gene matches: 9. CDR1 is LNHDA, CDR2 SQIVND, per germline (reference sequence). The CDR3 covers 16 residues. The CDR3 here is CASTPTLAGVYNEQFF. In DNA, the CDR3 is TGTGCCAGTACCCCCACACTAGCGGGAGTATACAATGAGCAGTTCTTC.

This clonotype was detected only a few times. The chain has TRBV5-6 and TRBJ1-1; D unresolved. CDR1 and CDR2 from the germline V gene are SGHDT and YYEEEE. V lost 4 bases to trimming and J lost 0 bases, with 10 bases between them. The CDR3 is 14 residues long. This CDR3 reads CASSLKNLNTEAFF. CDR3 bases: TGTGCCAGCAGCCTGAAAAACCTGAACACTGAAGCTTTCTTT.

The V and J genes are TRBV19 and TRBJ1-1; TRBD1 aligns across 8 bases. The CDR3 covers 15 residues. CDR1 is LNHDA and CDR2 is SQIVND in the germline V gene (reference sequence). After removal of 10 bases from V and 3 bases from J, the junction contained 13 bases not matched to a gene. CDR3 region: CATKEQGAEDTEAFF. The CDR3 nucleotides are TGTGCCACCAAGGAGCAGGGGGCGGAGGACACTGAAGCTTTCTTT.

This clonotype was counted at least ten times. The chain couples TRBV7-2 to TRBJ1-1; a weak D match, TRBD1 (6 bases). This CDR3 has 13 amino acids. Germline V gene sequence: CDR1 SGHTA, CDR2 FQGNSA. Trimming left V 5 bases short and J 8 bases short, with 15 bases between. This CDR3 is CASSRTGLREAFF. The CDR3 DNA follows: TGTGCCAGCAGCAGAACAGGGTTAAGAGAAGCTTTCTTT. Complete variable domain (other parts from reference TRBV7-2 and TRBJ1-1): GAGVSQSPSNKVTEKGKDVELRCDPISGHTALYWYRQSLGQGLEFLIYFQGNSAPDKSGLPSDRFSAERTGGSVSTLTIQRTQQEDSAVYLCASSRTGLREAFFGQGTRLTVV.

A few counts support this clonotype. The rearrangement links TRBV11-2 to TRBJ1-6; D possibly corresponds to TRBD1 (5 bases). Deletions cut 1 base from V and 6 bases from J, with 10 bases between. This CDR3 is built from 15 residues. Per the germline V gene, CDR1 is SGHAT and CDR2 is FQNNGV. CDR3 bases: TGTGCCAGCAGCTTAGTGACAGCGAGTAATTCACCCCTCCACTTT. Its translation: CASSLVTASNSPLHF. The variable domain in full, with the rest retrieved from reference TRBV11-2 and TRBJ1-6, is EAGVAQSPRYKIIEKRQSVAFWCNPISGHATLYWYQQILGQGPKLLIQFQNNGVVDDSQLPKDRFSAERLKGVDSTLKIQPAKLEDSAVYLCASSLVTASNSPLHFGNGTRLTVT.

This clonotype was seen ten or more times. The chain joins TRBV7-3 to TRBJ2-3; 8 positions match TRBD1. Trimming removed 5 bases from V and 0 bases from J; junction bases left unmatched: 10. The CDR3 is 17 residues long. The germline V gene encodes CDR1 SGHTA and CDR2 FQGTGA. The CDR3 coding sequence is TGTGCCAGCAGCCCCGGACAGGGAATTTCTAGCACAGATACGCAGTATTTT. It specifies CASSPGQGISSTDTQYF.

The chain is built from TRBV20-1 and TRBJ2-1; the match to TRBD1 covers 11 bases. The CDR3 is 14 amino acids. Germline lookup yields CDR1 DFQATT and CDR2 SNEGSKA (reference sequence). The trim removed 6 bases at V and 7 bases at J, leaving 8 bases unmatched. As DNA, the CDR3 is TGCAGTGCCCTGACCGGGACAGGGGGGAATGAGCAGTTCTTC. Protein: CSALTGTGGNEQFF.

This clonotype was counted at least ten times. The gene calls are TRBV7-2 and TRBJ2-7; perhaps TRBD2 as D (6 bases). The CDR3 extends over 15 amino acids. V lost 5 bases, J lost 0 bases, and 14 bases lay in between. Per the germline V gene, CDR1 is SGHTA and CDR2 is FQGNSA. CDR3 sequence reads: CASSPDYPSSYEQYF. DNA for the CDR3: TGTGCCAGCAGCCCGGACTACCCTAGCTCCTACGAGCAGTACTTC.

CDR3: CASSLGARYNEQFF. Written as DNA, the CDR3 is TGTGCCAGCAGCTTGGGCGCGCGATACAATGAGCAGTTCTTC. The chain combines TRBV5-6 with TRBJ2-1; D is ambiguous. This CDR3 has 14 residues. Germline assignment: CDR1 SGHDT and CDR2 YYEEEE. Trimming shortened V by 0 bases and J by 4 bases, and 8 bases separated the two germline ends. Variable domain in full (rest from reference TRBV5-6 and TRBJ2-1): DAGVTQSPTHLIKTRGQQVTLRCSPKSGHDTVSWYQQALGQGPQFIFQYYEEEERQRGNFPDRFSGHQFPNYSSELNVNALLLGDSALYLCASSLGARYNEQFFGPGTRLTVL.

Only one count was recorded for this clonotype. The J gene is TRBJ1-2, the V gene TRBV6-6, with 9 bases aligning to TRBD1. V shed 2 bases and J 6 bases; nucleotides not matched to a gene: 4. Germline V lookup: CDR1 MNHNY, CDR2 SVGAGI (reference sequence). The CDR3 runs 14 residues. This CDR3 reads CASSYGTGTDGYTF. For the CDR3, the DNA is TGTGCCAGCAGTTACGGGACAGGGACGGATGGCTACACCTTC.

This clonotype was counted between two and nine times. This sequence joins TRBV20-1 and TRBJ1-5; the D is unclear. V lost 5 bases, J lost 3 bases, and 14 bases lay in between. Germline values: CDR1 DFQATT, CDR2 SNEGSKA (reference sequence). This CDR3 is 14 amino acids long. As DNA, the CDR3 is TGCAGTGCTCCCCTTGCCCAGCCCAATCAGCCCCAGCATTTT. Amino acids: CSAPLAQPNQPQHF.

This clonotype was found many times. The rearrangement uses TRBV11-2 and TRBJ2-1; 8 nucleotides match TRBD2. Trimming took 2 bases from V and 4 from J; bases not matched to a gene: 4. CDR3 length: 15 amino acids. Germline assignment: CDR1 SGHAT and CDR2 FQNNGV. CDR3 sequence: CASSLKAGDYNEQFF. The CDR3 DNA is TGTGCCAGCAGCTTAAAAGCGGGGGATTACAATGAGCAGTTCTTC.

V gene TRBV20-1 combines with J gene TRBJ1-1, with D hard to call. Trimming left V 2 bases short and J 0 bases short, with 19 bases between. The CDR3 has 17 residues. CDR1 and CDR2 (germline): DFQATT, SNEGSKA (reference sequence). The chain's CDR3 is CSARSGRRRGMNTEAFF. The CDR3 DNA is TGCAGTGCTAGATCCGGACGGAGGAGAGGAATGAACACTGAAGCTTTCTTT.

This clonotype was seen more than once but under ten times. V and J are TRBV7-9 and TRBJ2-3; 9 bases align to TRBD2. V lost 3 bases and J lost 5; bases outside the gene matches: 3. The CDR3 is 14 residues long. The germline V gene encodes CDR1 SEHNR and CDR2 FQNEAQ (reference sequence). The CDR3 DNA reads as TGTGCCAGCAGCTTCGAAGCGGGGGGAGATACGCAGTATTTT. Its protein product is CASSFEAGGDTQYF. The full variable domain, rest sourced from reference TRBV7-9 and TRBJ2-3, is DTGVSQNPRHKITKRGQNVTFRCDPISEHNRLYWYRQTLGQGPEFLTYFQNEAQLEKSRLLSDRFSAERPKGSFSTLEIQRTEQGDSAMYLCASSFEAGGDTQYFGPGTRLTVL.

The genes are TRBV20-1 and TRBJ2-4; weak D call: TRBD1 (7 bases). Germline V gene sequence: CDR1 DFQATT, CDR2 SNEGSKA (reference sequence). The germline V and J ends were trimmed by 1 base and 1 base, with 17 bases remaining between them. The CDR3 consists of 17 residues. The CDR3 loop reads CSARAGAQGNAKNIQYF. CDR3 coding DNA: TGCAGTGCTAGAGCGGGGGCACAGGGGAACGCCAAAAACATTCAGTACTTC.

V usage is TRBV5-5 and J usage is TRBJ2-2; possible D gene TRBD2, 6 bases. Trimming took off 4 bases at V and 6 bases at J, with 13 bases between the two ends. Germline V gene lookup returns CDR1 SGHKS and CDR2 YYEKEE (reference sequence). The CDR3 covers 14 residues. CDR3: CASSPLGGAGELFF. CDR3 coding DNA: TGTGCCAGCAGCCCCCTGGGGGGAGCCGGGGAGCTGTTTTTT.

This chain connects TRBV6-5 to TRBJ1-2; D gene ambiguous. The CDR3 is made up of 14 amino acids. Germline V gene lookup returns CDR1 MNHEY and CDR2 SVGAGI. Trimming stripped 5 bases from V and 2 bases from J, with 12 bases between. CDR3 nucleotide sequence: TGTGCCAGCAGTCTCGACGACGGGAACTATGGCTACACCTTC. This sequence encodes CASSLDDGNYGYTF.

The genes are TRBV20-1 and TRBJ1-6; TRBD1 matches 7 bases. The V segment lost 6 bases and the J segment 7 bases; nucleotides outside the gene matches: 9. Germline V gives CDR1 DFQATT, CDR2 SNEGSKA (reference sequence). This CDR3 has 14 amino acids. In DNA form, the CDR3 reads TGCAGTGCCCCCGACAGGGCGCTCAATTCACCCCTCCACTTT. Its protein product is CSAPDRALNSPLHF.

This clonotype has more than one count but fewer than ten. J is TRBJ2-5 and V is TRBV7-9, with unresolved D. CDR3 size: 13 residues. Deletions cut 2 bases from V and 2 bases from J, with 6 bases between. In germline, CDR1 is SEHNR, CDR2 FQNEAQ (reference sequence). Here the CDR3 DNA reads TGTGCCAGCAGCTTAATGACACAAGAGACCCAGTACTTC. Encoded protein: CASSLMTQETQYF.

The chain carries TRBV12-3 or TRBV12-4 and TRBJ1-3, with TRBD1 as a possible D gene (6 bases). The germline V and J ends were trimmed by 8 bases and 0 bases, with 11 bases remaining between them. The CDR3 has 14 residues. The CDR3 DNA reads TGTGCCAGCCAAGGGGACATCTCTGGAAACACCATATATTTT. As protein: CASQGDISGNTIYF.

This chain joins TRBV29-1 and TRBJ2-7; D is possibly TRBD2 (5 bases). Germline V gene sequence: CDR1 SQVTM, CDR2 ANQGSEA. The CDR3 loop spans 13 amino acids. V lost 4 bases and J lost 2, with 12 bases in between. CDR3 loop: CSVVWGVTYEQYF. The CDR3, as DNA: TGCAGCGTTGTTTGGGGAGTAACCTACGAGCAGTACTTC.

For the CDR3, the DNA is TGTGCCACCCCTAGGGACCCCGAGGGGGTCGGGGAGCTGTTTTTT. Translated, it gives CATPRDPEGVGELFF. This chain joins TRBV19 and TRBJ2-2; a possible D gene is TRBD1 (6 bases). The ends were cut back, 10 bases at V and 7 bases at J, with 22 bases in the middle. This CDR3 has 15 residues. Germline loops: CDR1 LNHDA, CDR2 SQIVND (reference sequence).

V gene TRBV7-2 combines with J gene TRBJ2-5, with 7 bases matching TRBD1. CDR3 length: 16 residues. After removal of 5 bases from V and 5 bases from J, the junction contained 14 bases not matched to a gene. Germline V gene data show CDR1 as SGHTA and CDR2 as FQGNSA. CDR3 sequence: CASSRVGQGVLETQYF. The DNA of the CDR3 is TGTGCCAGCAGCCGCGTGGGGCAGGGGGTTTTGGAGACCCAGTACTTC.